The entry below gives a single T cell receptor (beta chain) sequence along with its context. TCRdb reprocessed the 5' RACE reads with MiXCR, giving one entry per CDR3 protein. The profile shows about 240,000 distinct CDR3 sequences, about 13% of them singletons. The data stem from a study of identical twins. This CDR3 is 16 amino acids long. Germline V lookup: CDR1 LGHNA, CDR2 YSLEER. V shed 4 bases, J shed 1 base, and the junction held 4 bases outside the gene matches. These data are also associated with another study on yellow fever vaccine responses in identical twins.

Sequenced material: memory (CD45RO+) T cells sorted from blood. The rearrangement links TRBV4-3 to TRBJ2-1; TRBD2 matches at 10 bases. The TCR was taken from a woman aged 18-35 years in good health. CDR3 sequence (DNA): TGCGCCAGCAGCCCGGGACTAGCGATGTCCTACAATGAGCAGTTCTTC. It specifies CASSPGLAMSYNEQFF.